These 31 T cell receptor beta chains share one sample of origin, sequenced in a study of T cells in Graves' hyperthyroidism and ophthalmopathy. The investigators amplified TCR beta CDR3 regions from RNA transcripts. During a first-round RT-PCR of the TCR CDR3, the HTBI primer set was used. A single record per CDR3 protein comes from TCRdb applying MiXCR to the multiplex PCR reads. The table lists about 130,000 distinct CDR3 sequences, around 20% of them singletons, with 65% to 80% in the top ten. The sequenced sample consisted of blood. These receptors were taken from a woman aged 50 to 65 with Graves' hyperthyroidism that later progressed to Graves' ophthalmopathy.

This clonotype was found a few times. The chain uses TRBV4-1 and TRBJ2-1; tentative D call: TRBD2 (5 bases). Germline assignment: CDR1 MGHRA and CDR2 YSYEKL. This CDR3 is built from 15 residues. V was pared by 0 bases and J by 2 bases, with 8 bases between. The CDR3 is CASSQDPGTYNEQFF. The CDR3 region has the DNA TGCGCCAGCAGCCAAGACCCGGGAACCTACAATGAGCAGTTCTTC.

This clonotype occurred many times. As DNA, the CDR3 is TGTGCCAGCAGCCCCTACTGGGGCTATGGCTACACCTTC. Translated: CASSPYWGYGYTF. V gene TRBV5-5 combines with J gene TRBJ1-2; D gene uncertain. The V gene's germline CDR1 is SGHKS and CDR2 YYEKEE (reference sequence). With 4 bases removed from V and 4 bases from J, the gap between germline ends came to 11 bases. This CDR3 is 13 amino acids long.

V usage is TRBV7-6 and J usage is TRBJ2-1; D is perhaps TRBD1 (5 bases). With 3 bases removed from V and 2 bases from J, the gap between germline ends came to 11 bases. Germline V CDR1 and CDR2: SGHVS, FNYEAQ. The CDR3 runs to 15 residues. The CDR3 DNA reads TGTGCCAGCAGCTTGGGGCTAGGCCCCTACAATGAGCAGTTCTTC. Translation: CASSLGLGPYNEQFF.

About this clonotype itself: This sequence may be a read error, since a much larger clone differs from it by one base. V usage is TRBV5-1 and J usage is TRBJ1-2; 7 nucleotides agree with TRBD1. Germline-derived CDR1 and CDR2 are SGHRS and YFSETQ. The CDR3 has 15 amino acids. In DNA, the CDR3 is TGCGTCAGCAGCGGATCCGGGACAGCTAACTATGGCTACACCTTC. Residues: CVSSGSGTANYGYTF.

This clonotype appeared a few times. The V gene is TRBV28, the J gene TRBJ2-3; no clear D. The germline V gene encodes CDR1 MDHEN and CDR2 SYDVKM. This CDR3 has 15 amino acids. The germline V and J ends were trimmed by 3 bases and 1 base, with 11 bases remaining between them. CDR3 nucleotides: TGTGCCAGCAGTTTTTCGGGTTTCGGCACAGATACGCAGTATTTT. Translating it yields CASSFSGFGTDTQYF.

This clonotype has a count of ten or more. J is TRBJ1-5 and V is TRBV20-1; D not certain. There are 15 residues in the CDR3. Germline CDR1 and CDR2: DFQATT and SNEGSKA (reference sequence). Trimming took 2 bases from V and 5 from J, leaving 16 bases between them. CDR3 sequence reads: CSARFGGQKDQPQHF. The CDR3 DNA is TGCAGTGCTAGATTCGGTGGGCAGAAAGATCAGCCCCAGCATTTT.

The chain has TRBV5-1 and TRBJ2-2; 7 nucleotides agree with TRBD2. From germline, CDR1 is SGHRS and CDR2 YFSETQ. CDR3 length: 14 amino acids. V gave up 0 bases and J gave up 7 bases; unmatched junction bases: 3. CDR3 nucleotides: TGCGCCAGCAGCTTGGTTTCGGGAGGCGGGGAGCTGTTTTTT. Translated: CASSLVSGGGELFF.

This clonotype turned up a few times. The chain employs TRBV6-2 or TRBV6-3 and TRBJ2-1; D ambiguous. The V end was cut by 2 bases, the J end by 6 bases, with 11 bases between. Germline V gene lookup returns CDR1 MNHEY and CDR2 SVGEGT. This CDR3 has 14 residues. The CDR3 nucleotides read TGTGCCAGCAGTTACGGGGTAGCATCCAATGAGCAGTTCTTC. It yields the protein CASSYGVASNEQFF.

This clonotype occurred many times. The chain uses TRBV5-5 and TRBJ2-1; TRBD2 is a possible D gene (5 bases). Germline CDR1 SGHKS, CDR2 YYEKEE (reference sequence). V shed 5 bases and J shed 4 bases, with 19 bases lying between them. The CDR3 consists of 16 residues. The CDR3 nucleotides read TGTGCCAGCAGGTCTGAGGGTGGGCAAACGTACAATGAGCAGTTCTTC. This codes for CASRSEGGQTYNEQFF.

Comments on this clonotype: A single base separates this from a much larger clone, so it may be a read error. The J gene is TRBJ1-5, the V gene TRBV6-6; D not certain. The CDR3 sequence is 13 residues long. Trimming shortened V by 0 bases and J by 4 bases, and 4 bases separated the two germline ends. Germline CDR1 MNHNY, CDR2 SVGAGI (reference sequence). The CDR3 protein is CASSYSWNQPQHF. The DNA for the CDR3 is TGTGCCAGCAGTTACTCGTGGAATCAGCCCCAGCATTTT.

This clonotype was observed at least ten times. This chain joins TRBV6-1 and TRBJ1-4; 9 bases map to TRBD1. The germline V gene has CDR1 MNHNS and CDR2 SASEGT. This CDR3 is 16 amino acids long. V dropped 1 base and J dropped 7; count of bases not matched to a gene: 7. CDR3 amino acids: CASSEVRGTGSEKLFF. The CDR3 bases are TGTGCCAGCAGTGAAGTTAGGGGGACAGGGTCTGAAAAACTGTTTTTT.

The sample holds a few counts of this clonotype. This chain joins TRBV27 and TRBJ2-5; D is unclear. Germline CDR1 MNHEY, CDR2 SMNVEV (reference sequence). V was cut by 6 bases and J by 1 base, with 15 bases left in between. The CDR3 covers 15 residues. The CDR3 DNA reads as TGTGCCAGCAGCCGCCGGTGGCAGGCCCAAGAGACCCAGTACTTC. As protein: CASSRRWQAQETQYF.

This clonotype was detected many times. The chain links TRBV2 to TRBJ1-1; 7 bases map to TRBD1. Germline V lookup: CDR1 SNHLY, CDR2 FYNNEI. The CDR3 has 15 residues. V was clipped by 2 bases and J by 0 bases; unmatched bases: 3. The CDR3 sequence: CASSESDRMNTEAFF. The CDR3 nucleotides are TGTGCCAGCAGTGAATCGGACAGGATGAACACTGAAGCTTTCTTT.

This clonotype was seen ten or more times. The genes are TRBV2 and TRBJ2-1; D is undetermined. Germline V gene lookup returns CDR1 SNHLY and CDR2 FYNNEI. This CDR3 has 15 amino acids. V lost 1 base to trimming and J lost 0 bases, with 7 bases between them. The CDR3 sequence is CASSEGRSSYNEQFF. The CDR3 coding sequence is TGTGCCAGCAGTGAAGGCAGAAGCTCCTACAATGAGCAGTTCTTC.

The chain carries TRBV10-3 and TRBJ2-1, with 13 nucleotides matching TRBD2. Trimming at V came to 4 bases and at J to 8 bases, leaving 2 bases not matched to a gene. CDR3 size: 14 residues. Germline CDR1 is ENHRY and CDR2 is SYGVKD. CDR3 residues: CAISGGLAGDEQFF. CDR3 bases: TGTGCCATCAGTGGAGGACTAGCGGGGGATGAGCAGTTCTTC.

The table lists this clonotype with many counts. The chain links TRBV6-1 to TRBJ2-1; 7 bases are a match to TRBD2. Germline V gene data show CDR1 as MNHNS and CDR2 as SASEGT. With V trimmed by 5 bases and J by 3 bases, 7 bases remained unmatched. This CDR3 has 15 residues. In nucleotides, the CDR3 is TGTGCCAGCAGTCAGATGGTAGCGGGCTACAATGAGCAGTTCTTC. Translated: CASSQMVAGYNEQFF.

In this sample, this clonotype turned up once. The V gene is TRBV7-3, the J gene TRBJ2-1, with 13 bases that match TRBD2. V was clipped by 5 bases and J by 8 bases; unmatched bases: 9. The CDR3 is 16 residues long. From germline, CDR1 is SGHTA and CDR2 FQGTGA. This chain's CDR3 is CASSPPGTSGIHEQFF. DNA of the CDR3: TGTGCCAGCAGCCCCCCCGGGACTAGCGGGATCCATGAGCAGTTCTTC.

This clonotype was found many times. The V gene is TRBV5-1, the J gene TRBJ2-1, with D maybe TRBD2 (6 bases). The CDR3 runs to 15 residues. V lost 0 bases and J lost 6, with 13 bases in between. The germline V gene has CDR1 SGHRS and CDR2 YFSETQ. Here the CDR3 reads CASSLVVEGGNEQFF. The CDR3 DNA follows: TGCGCCAGCAGCTTGGTTGTTGAGGGAGGCAATGAGCAGTTCTTC.

This clonotype was counted many times. V and J are TRBV5-1 and TRBJ2-7, with 8 bases matching TRBD1. Germline CDR1 SGHRS, CDR2 YFSETQ. This CDR3 spans 14 amino acids. The junction had 10 bases not matched to a gene; V was cut back by 4 bases and J by 7 bases. For the CDR3, the DNA is TGCGCCAGCAGCCGGACAGGGCCAGCTGCGGAGCAGTACTTC. It codes for CASSRTGPAAEQYF.

J is TRBJ2-1 and V is TRBV3-1, with 10 bases identical to TRBD2. Germline V gives CDR1 LGHDT, CDR2 YNNKEL (reference sequence). The CDR3 spans 17 residues. V lost 3 bases and J lost 9; bases outside the gene matches: 14. Written as DNA, the CDR3 is TGTGCCAGCAGCCAGAAAGCGGGAGGGGAGTACAAGCCTGAGCAGTTCTTC. As protein: CASSQKAGGEYKPEQFF.

This clonotype has a count of ten or more. J is TRBJ1-2 and V is TRBV27; D remains ambiguous. Trimming stripped 6 bases from V and 8 bases from J, with 16 bases between. Germline V gene sequence: CDR1 MNHEY, CDR2 SMNVEV (reference sequence). This CDR3 region has 13 residues. The CDR3 coding sequence is TGTGCCAGCAGCCCCCGGGAGGAAGGAGGCTACACCTTC. It yields the protein CASSPREEGGYTF.

Many counts were recorded for this clonotype. V and J are TRBV30 and TRBJ2-7, with 13 bases fitting TRBD2. The CDR3 has 15 amino acids. The junction had 5 bases not matched to a gene; V was cut back by 2 bases and J by 4 bases. The germline gives CDR1 GTSNPN, CDR2 SVGIG (reference sequence). CDR3 bases: TGTGCCTGGAGTAAAAAGGGACTAGCGGGGTACGAGCAGTACTTC. It encodes CAWSKKGLAGYEQYF.

At least ten counts were recorded for this clonotype. The gene calls are TRBV28 and TRBJ2-7; 8 bases agree with TRBD1. The CDR3 sequence is 15 residues long. The junction had 11 bases not matched to a gene; V was cut back by 5 bases and J by 5 bases. Germline CDR1 reads MDHEN; CDR2 reads SYDVKM. Written as DNA, the CDR3 is TGTGCCAGCAGTCACTACGGGACAGGAGGCGACGAGCAGTACTTC. Translated, it gives CASSHYGTGGDEQYF.

This clonotype was observed many times. The genes are TRBV7-8 and TRBJ2-2; D remains ambiguous. The CDR3 is 16 amino acids. Germline V gene data show CDR1 as SGHVS and CDR2 as FQNEAQ. Between the trimmed V and J ends, which lost 5 bases and 6 bases, there was a span of 19 bases. The CDR3 is CASSAEVGRYAGELFF. The CDR3 DNA is TGTGCCAGCAGCGCAGAGGTTGGGCGGTACGCCGGGGAGCTGTTTTTT.

This clonotype has ten or more counts. The CDR3 spells CASSLPGGRTEAFF. The CDR3 nucleotides are TGTGCCAGCAGTTTACCAGGGGGGAGGACTGAAGCTTTCTTT. The chain recombines TRBV27 with TRBJ1-1, with TRBD1 identical over 7 bases. Unmatched junction bases numbered 5, after V lost 2 bases and J lost 5 bases. This CDR3 has 14 residues. Germline assignment: CDR1 MNHEY and CDR2 SMNVEV (reference sequence).

This clonotype was recorded at least ten times. The gene calls are TRBV27 and TRBJ1-6; 7 bases map to TRBD1. Germline CDR1 reads MNHEY; CDR2 reads SMNVEV (reference sequence). CDR3 size: 16 residues. V gave up 6 bases and J gave up 7 bases; unmatched junction bases: 12. CDR3 sequence reads: CASRISTGSGNSPLHF. DNA of the CDR3: TGTGCCAGCAGAATCTCGACAGGGAGCGGGAATTCACCCCTCCACTTT.

The V call is TRBV7-3, the J call TRBJ2-6; 8 bases match TRBD1. Germline V gene sequence: CDR1 SGHTA, CDR2 FQGTGA. Trimming cost V 4 bases and J 4 bases; bases outside gene matches: 3. The CDR3 contains 15 residues. CDR3 DNA: TGTGCCAGCAGCTACAGGGGGTCGGGGGCCAACGTCCTGACTTTC. Its protein is CASSYRGSGANVLTF.

The table lists this clonotype with many counts. V gene TRBV19 combines with J gene TRBJ1-2; no reliable D call. The CDR3 is 13 amino acids. V lost 1 base to trimming and J lost 3 bases, with 6 bases between them. The germline CDR1 and CDR2 sequences are LNHDA and SQIVND (reference sequence). CDR3 DNA: TGTGCCAGTAGTATAGGGATCGACTATGGCTACACCTTC. Translated, it gives CASSIGIDYGYTF.

This clonotype appeared a few times. The CDR3 protein is CSVGHDEQYF. CDR3 coding DNA: TGCAGCGTTGGGCATGACGAGCAGTACTTC. The V and J genes are TRBV29-1 and TRBJ2-7, with D unclear. The CDR3 sequence is 10 residues long. The V and J ends lost 4 bases and 5 bases respectively, with 6 bases between them. Germline V CDR1 and CDR2: SQVTM, ANQGSEA.

The chain uses TRBV5-6 and TRBJ2-1; 12 bases fit TRBD2. The V and J ends lost 2 bases and 1 base, in that order; junction bases with no gene match: 7. Germline V gene lookup returns CDR1 SGHDT and CDR2 YYEEEE. The CDR3 runs to 18 residues. CDR3: CASSFRLAGGESYNEQFF. CDR3 DNA: TGTGCCAGCAGCTTTCGGCTAGCGGGAGGGGAATCCTACAATGAGCAGTTCTTC.

This clonotype was seen a single time. This chain joins TRBV11-2 and TRBJ2-3; D may match TRBD1 or TRBD2 (7 bases each). Between the trimmed V and J ends, which lost 3 bases and 0 bases, there was a span of 16 bases. Germline lookup yields CDR1 SGHAT and CDR2 FQNNGV. This CDR3 has 17 amino acids. CDR3: CASSFRGGGSSTDTQYF. DNA for the CDR3: TGTGCCAGCAGCTTCCGAGGGGGCGGGAGTAGCACAGATACGCAGTATTTT.